This TCR beta chain comes out of a study of cytomegalovirus exposure and HLA in healthy donors. Overall study results and limits: The dataset shows that most TCR sequences were rare, while some public TCRs occurred in many donors. Most TCR beta V segments were productive about 90% or about 30% of the time in an earlier analysis.

CDR1 is MNHEY and CDR2 is SMNVEV in the germline V gene (reference sequence). The CDR3 runs 13 residues. Deletions cut 2 bases from V and 5 bases from J, with 9 bases between. Points on this clone: Its antigen remains unidentified.

Each of the donors was a healthy bone marrow donor. The PCR had 60 Vbeta and 13 Jbeta primers. Original processing notes: As a later analysis found, there were approximately 80 million unique TCR beta chains, of which some 10 million were shared. Sequenced by immunoSEQ multiplex PCR; TCRdb stores in-frame clones only, minus some. V and J calls and clone size follow that table, whereas D and trimming were derived from the DNA. The sample records 130,000 or so clones, less than 10% being singletons. This sequence joins TRBV27 and TRBJ1-1; D possibly corresponds to TRBD1 (5 bases). Sequencing input: PBMCs. The receptor comes from a woman aged 40 to 49 in good health and CMV-seropositive. CDR3 sequence (DNA): TGTGCCAGCAGTTTAAGGACACGGACTGAAGCTTTCTTT. It yields the protein CASSLRTRTEAFF.